The subject of this entry is one TCR beta chain. Its specificity is unknown. This sample is drawn from a study of T cells in narcolepsy. Study-wide findings and caveats: Comparing one patient's CSF and blood CD4+ clonotypes highlighted HCRT- and TRIB2-specific autoreactive clonotypes.

V was clipped by 8 bases and J by 2 bases, with 9 bases between them. The CDR3 length is 13 residues. CDR1 and CDR2 from the germline V gene are MNHNS and SASEGT. The repertoire was sequenced with immunoSEQ multiplex PCR; TCRdb's copy has only in-frame clones and lacks some. The sample carries over 25,000 clones, approximately 80% recorded once. The J gene is TRBJ2-2, the V gene TRBV6-1; possible D gene TRBD2, 5 bases. Sequenced material: CD45RA- memory CD4+ T cells from PBMCs. The clonotype originates from a human donor with narcolepsy. The CDR3 bases are TGTGCCAGCTCAAGGACTAACACCGGGGAGCTGTTTTTT. Its translation: CASSRTNTGELFF.